These 10 T cell receptor beta chains share one sample of origin, sequenced in a study of blood T cell repertoires in COVID-19. Profiling relied on immunoSEQ multiplex PCR, and the TCRdb table lists in-frame clones only, not all of them. This table holds 150,000 to 180,000 clones, about 90% found once. The sequencing sample was made of peripheral blood. These receptors all stem from a man aged 50 or older with acute or convalescent COVID-19.

This chain links TRBV5-1 with TRBJ2-5, with D unclear. This CDR3 contains 14 residues. Germline-derived CDR1 and CDR2 are SGHRS and YFSETQ. Between the trimmed V and J ends, which lost 4 bases and 5 bases, there was a span of 15 bases. The CDR3 is CASSLGGHGETQYF. CDR3 nucleotide sequence: TGCGCCAGCAGCCTCGGCGGCCATGGGGAGACCCAGTACTTC.

The rearrangement joins TRBV7-2 to TRBJ1-1; no firm D call. The germline gives CDR1 SGHTA, CDR2 FQGNSA. Between the trimmed V and J ends, which lost 2 bases and 5 bases, there was a span of 9 bases. The length of the CDR3 is 13 residues. The CDR3 DNA is TGTGCCAGCAGCTTACAGGTCATAACTGAAGCTTTCTTT. Translated: CASSLQVITEAFF. The variable domain in full, with the rest retrieved from reference TRBV7-2 and TRBJ1-1, is GAGVSQSPSNKVTEKGKDVELRCDPISGHTALYWYRQSLGQGLEFLIYFQGNSAPDKSGLPSDRFSAERTGGSVSTLTIQRTQQEDSAVYLCASSLQVITEAFFGQGTRLTVV.

The V gene is TRBV29-1, the J gene TRBJ2-2; TRBD2 matches 8 bases. V gave up 5 bases and J gave up 1 base; unmatched junction bases: 6. This CDR3 comprises 15 residues. Per germline, CDR1 SQVTM and CDR2 ANQGSEA. The CDR3 loop is CSVSPGLGNTGELFF. DNA of the CDR3: TGCAGCGTTTCCCCGGGACTAGGGAACACCGGGGAGCTGTTTTTT.

The chain joins TRBV3-1 (or the pseudogene TRBV3-2) to TRBJ2-1, with TRBD2 identical over 7 bases. Germline V gives CDR1 LGHDT, CDR2 YNNKEL (reference sequence). Germline trimming cut 4 bases from V and 6 bases from J; bases unmatched to any gene: 9. This CDR3 is 15 amino acids long. CDR3: CASSPVGGSINEQFF. In DNA form, the CDR3 reads TGTGCCAGCAGCCCCGTCGGCGGGAGTATCAATGAGCAGTTCTTC.

In its sample, this clone was seen once. The chain links TRBV9 to TRBJ2-2; D may be TRBD2 (7 bases). V lost 0 bases and J 4 bases, leaving 19 bases between the germline ends. The CDR3 is 18 amino acids. Germline V lookup: CDR1 SGDLS, CDR2 YYNGEE. This CDR3 reads CASSVEVGGPGGTGELFF. CDR3 sequence (DNA): TGTGCCAGCAGCGTAGAGGTCGGGGGGCCGGGTGGCACCGGGGAGCTGTTTTTT.

The chain links TRBV28 to TRBJ1-2, with 9 bases matching TRBD1. The CDR3 consists of 13 residues. CDR1 and CDR2 from the germline V gene are MDHEN and SYDVKM. Losses at the gene ends were 5 bases for V and 8 bases for J; bases not matched to a gene: 6. In DNA, the CDR3 is TGTGCCAGCAGTGTACAGGGGGCAGAAGGCTACACCTTC. It translates to CASSVQGAEGYTF.

The CDR3: CASSDLAGGPSYNEQFF. The DNA for the CDR3 is TGTGCCAGCAGCGACCTAGCGGGAGGACCCTCCTACAATGAGCAGTTCTTC. This chain joins TRBV27 and TRBJ2-1; 11 bases fit TRBD2. The germline gives CDR1 MNHEY, CDR2 SMNVEV (reference sequence). After removal of 6 bases from V and 0 bases from J, the junction contained 7 bases not matched to a gene. This CDR3 contains 17 residues.

The chain has TRBV11-2 and TRBJ2-1; TRBD2 matches 13 bases. CDR3 length: 16 amino acids. Germline lookup yields CDR1 SGHAT and CDR2 FQNNGV. Trimming removed 4 bases from V and 7 bases from J; junction bases left unmatched: 7. CDR3: CASSSTGLAGLNEQFF. In DNA, the CDR3 is TGTGCCAGCAGCTCTACGGGACTAGCGGGATTGAATGAGCAGTTCTTC.

J is TRBJ1-6 and V is TRBV7-2; 9 bases align to TRBD1. After removal of 5 bases from V and 7 bases from J, the junction contained 6 bases not matched to a gene. The CDR3 is 15 amino acids. Per the germline V gene, CDR1 is SGHTA and CDR2 is FQGNSA. CDR3 loop: CASSPSTGGNSPLHF. The CDR3 nucleotides read TGTGCCAGCAGCCCCTCGACAGGGGGGAATTCACCCCTCCACTTT.

The chain joins TRBV6-2 or TRBV6-3 to TRBJ1-5, with D perhaps TRBD1 (6 bases). Germline CDR1 MNHEY, CDR2 SVGEGT. V was clipped by 2 bases and J by 3 bases, with 14 bases between them. The CDR3 sequence is 16 residues long. The CDR3 spells CASSYQSGAPNQPQHF. In nucleotides, the CDR3 is TGTGCCAGCAGTTACCAGTCAGGGGCCCCCAATCAGCCCCAGCATTTT.